The sequence of this T cell receptor (beta chain) was determined in a study of graft-versus-host responses after intestinal transplantation. Concerning this clone: Its target is not known.

The germline V gene has CDR1 MDHEN and CDR2 SYDVKM. V was pared by 3 bases and J by 12 bases, with 14 bases of the junction left unmatched. The CDR3 has 15 residues. Profiled with immunoSEQ multiplex PCR; TCRdb holds only in-frame clones, not every one. The top ten hold around 2.5% of the sample, which has tens of thousands of clones, 70% to 90% seen once. Broader study findings: Among recipient marrow samples, GvH clones were found; some appeared first in ileum or blood.

The chain is built from TRBV28 and TRBJ2-4, with 7 bases matching TRBD1. The TCR originated in a human donor who received an intestinal transplant. Sequenced here: unstimulated CD8+ T cells sorted from spleen or lymph node cells, sampled before intestinal transplant. CDR3 residues: CASSFRTGRIGGQYF. The CDR3 region has the DNA TGTGCCAGCAGTTTCCGGACAGGCCGTATTGGTGGTCAGTACTTC.